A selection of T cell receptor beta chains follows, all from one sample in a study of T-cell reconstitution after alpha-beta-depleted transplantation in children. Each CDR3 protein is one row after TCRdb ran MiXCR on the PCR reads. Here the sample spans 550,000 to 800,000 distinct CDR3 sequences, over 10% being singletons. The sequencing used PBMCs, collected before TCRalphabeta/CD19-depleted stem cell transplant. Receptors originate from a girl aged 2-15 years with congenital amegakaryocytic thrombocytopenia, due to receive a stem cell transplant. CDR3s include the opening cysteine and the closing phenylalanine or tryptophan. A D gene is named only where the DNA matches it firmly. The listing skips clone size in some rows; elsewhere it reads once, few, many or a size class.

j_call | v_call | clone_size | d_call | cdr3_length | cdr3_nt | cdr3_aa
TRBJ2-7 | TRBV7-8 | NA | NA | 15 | TGTGCCAGCAGCTTGGTGCCGGGGGATTTCTACGAGCAGTACTTC | CASSLVPGDFYEQYF
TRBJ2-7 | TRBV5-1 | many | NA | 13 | TGTGCCAGCAGTTTAGGGGGTACCTACGAGCAGTACTTC | CASSLGGTYEQYF
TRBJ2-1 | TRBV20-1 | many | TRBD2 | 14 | TGCAGTGCTAGTCGCGGACTAGCGGTCAATGAGCAGTTCTTC | CSASRGLAVNEQFF
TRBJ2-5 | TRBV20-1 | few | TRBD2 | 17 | TGCAGTGCTGACGGGGGACTAGCGGGAGGGTACCAAGAGACCCAGTACTTC | CSADGGLAGGYQETQYF
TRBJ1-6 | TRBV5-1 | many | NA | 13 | TGCGCCAGCTCACAGGATTATAATTCACCCCTCCACTTT | CASSQDYNSPLHF
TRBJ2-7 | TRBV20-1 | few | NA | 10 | TGCAGTGGGATCCTCTACGAGCAGTACTTC | CSGILYEQYF
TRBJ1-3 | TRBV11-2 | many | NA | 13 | TGTGCCAGTCGACAGAGCTCTGGAAACACCATATATTTT | CASRQSSGNTIYF
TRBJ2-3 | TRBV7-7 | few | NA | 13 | TGTGCCAGCAGCAGCCGGGAGACAGATACGCAGTATTTT | CASSSRETDTQYF
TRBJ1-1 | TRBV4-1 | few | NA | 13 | TGCGCCAGCAGCCAAATGACGAACACTGAAGCTTTCTTT | CASSQMTNTEAFF
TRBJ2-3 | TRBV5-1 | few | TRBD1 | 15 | TGCGCCAGCAGCTTGAAGGACAGGGGGGGAGATACGCAGTATTTT | CASSLKDRGGDTQYF
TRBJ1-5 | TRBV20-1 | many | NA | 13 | TGCAGTGCTAGAGAAGGAGGCCTTGGGCCCCAGCATTTT | CSAREGGLGPQHF
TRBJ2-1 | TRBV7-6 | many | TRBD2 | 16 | TGTGCCAGCAGCTTAGACAGCGGGAGCCCTGGCAATGAGCAGTTCTTC | CASSLDSGSPGNEQFF
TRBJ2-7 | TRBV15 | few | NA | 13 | TGTGCCACCAGTTTGATAAGCTCCTACGAGCAGTACTTC | CATSLISSYEQYF
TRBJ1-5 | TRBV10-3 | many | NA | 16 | TGTGCCATCAGCATTTACGGGAAGAATAGCAATCAGCCCCAGCATTTT | CAISIYGKNSNQPQHF
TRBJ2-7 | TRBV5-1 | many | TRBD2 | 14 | TGCGCCAGCAGCCCCTTAGCGGGGACCTACGAGCAGTACTTC | CASSPLAGTYEQYF
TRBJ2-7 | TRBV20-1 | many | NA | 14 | TGCAGTGCTAGGCCCCTAGACCGCTCCTACGAGCAGTACTTC | CSARPLDRSYEQYF
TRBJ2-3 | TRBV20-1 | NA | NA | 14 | TGCAGTGCGAGTGGACTGGGGATCACAGATACGCAGTATTTT | CSASGLGITDTQYF
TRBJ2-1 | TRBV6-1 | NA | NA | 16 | TGTGCCAGCAGGCCGTATCGGCAGGGGGGGAACAATGAGCAGTTCTTC | CASRPYRQGGNNEQFF
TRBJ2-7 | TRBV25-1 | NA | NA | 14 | TGTGCCAGCAGTGTCGGGACACCTCCCTACGAGCAGTACTTC | CASSVGTPPYEQYF
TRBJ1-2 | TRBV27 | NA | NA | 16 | TGTGCCAGCAGTTTATTCGGCGGCGGAGACTACTATGGCTACACCTTC | CASSLFGGGDYYGYTF
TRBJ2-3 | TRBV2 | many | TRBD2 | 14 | TGTGCCAGCATGGAGACTAGCGGGACAGATACGCAGTATTTT | CASMETSGTDTQYF
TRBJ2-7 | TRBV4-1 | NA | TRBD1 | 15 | TGCGCCAGCAGCCATCCTACAGGGGCCGGCGGCGAGCAGTACTTC | CASSHPTGAGGEQYF
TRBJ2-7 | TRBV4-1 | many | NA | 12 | TGCGCCAGCAGCCATCTACCCTACGAGCAGTACTTC | CASSHLPYEQYF
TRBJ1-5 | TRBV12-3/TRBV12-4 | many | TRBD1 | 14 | TGTGCCAGCAGCAGGGACAGAGACAATCAGCCCCAGCATTTT | CASSRDRDNQPQHF
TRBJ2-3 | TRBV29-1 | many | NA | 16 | TGCAGCGTTGAAGCCCGAGGGGGGCCAGGCCTATATACGCAGTATTTT | CSVEARGGPGLYTQYF
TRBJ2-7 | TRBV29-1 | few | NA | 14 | TGCAGCGTTGAAGTACCAGGCTCCCCCTACGAGCAGTACTTC | CSVEVPGSPYEQYF
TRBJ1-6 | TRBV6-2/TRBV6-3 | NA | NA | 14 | TGTGCCATCCGGATGCGCTCCTATAATTCACCCCTCCACTTT | CAIRMRSYNSPLHF
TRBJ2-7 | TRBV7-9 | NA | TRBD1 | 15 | TGTGCCAGCAGCTACAGACAGGGGGAAACCTACGAGCAGTACTTC | CASSYRQGETYEQYF
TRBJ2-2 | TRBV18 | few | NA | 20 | TGTGCCAGCTCACCACGTAACTCGCCCGCGGGCAGGCAGAACACCGGGGAGCTGTTTTTT | CASSPRNSPAGRQNTGELFF
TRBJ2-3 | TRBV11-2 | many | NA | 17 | TGTGCCAGCAGCTTAGATAGGGCAGCGACTAGCACAGATACGCAGTATTTT | CASSLDRAATSTDTQYF
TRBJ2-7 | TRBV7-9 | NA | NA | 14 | TGTGCCAGCAGCCCCACCGGGACAACTTGGGAGCAGTACTTC | CASSPTGTTWEQYF
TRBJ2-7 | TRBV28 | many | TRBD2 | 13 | TGTGCCAGCAGTAGGACTAGCGGGTACGAGCAGTACTTC | CASSRTSGYEQYF
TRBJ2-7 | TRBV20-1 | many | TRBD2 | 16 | TGCAGTGCTAGACAAACGACGGGACTAGCGGCCTACGAGCAGTACTTC | CSARQTTGLAAYEQYF
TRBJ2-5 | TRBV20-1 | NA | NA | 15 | TGCAGTGCTAGTGCTCCCGGGGTTTCCAAGGAGACCCAGTACTTC | CSASAPGVSKETQYF
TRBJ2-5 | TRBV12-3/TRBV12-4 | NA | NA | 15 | TGTGCCAGCAGTTTGCTAACGGAGGCCCAAGAGACCCAGTACTTC | CASSLLTEAQETQYF
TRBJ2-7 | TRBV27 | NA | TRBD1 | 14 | TGTGCCAGCAGGAAGAAGACAGGGGCCTACGAGCAGTACTTC | CASRKKTGAYEQYF